A single sample is the source of the 9 T cell receptor beta chains below, sequenced in a study of cytotoxic CD8 clonotypes in ibrutinib-treated CLL. Measured with immunoSEQ multiplex PCR; TCRdb has only the in-frame clones, and not every one. Of more than 8,500 clones in the sample, approximately 57% were seen once. Sequences were derived from PBMCs, sampled before ibrutinib treatment. Source of these receptors: a human donor with chronic lymphocytic leukemia.

This clone occurred a few times. The rearrangement links TRBV5-3 to TRBJ1-1; 7 positions agree with TRBD1. TRBV5-3 is identified as an open reading frame with a role that is uncertain. The CDR3 contains 20 residues. The V segment lost 2 bases and the J segment 0 bases; nucleotides outside the gene matches: 19. CDR3 region: CARSFKEPESTGTMNTEAFF. For the CDR3, the DNA is TGTGCCAGAAGCTTCAAAGAACCTGAGTCGACAGGGACGATGAACACTGAAGCTTTCTTT.

CDR3 residues: CSVLTGNYGYTF. CDR3 nucleotides: TGCAGCGTCCTGACAGGGAACTATGGCTACACCTTC. This chain links TRBV29-1 with TRBJ1-2, with 7 bases that match TRBD1. CDR3 length equals 12 residues. V was clipped by 6 bases and J by 2 bases; unmatched bases: 3. Per the germline V gene, CDR1 is SQVTM and CDR2 is ANQGSEA.

The gene calls are TRBV7-8 and TRBJ1-5, with 8 bases matching TRBD1. The CDR3 is 15 residues long. The germline CDR1 and CDR2 sequences are SGHVS and FQNEAQ. V lost 3 bases to trimming and J lost 3 bases; unmatched junction nucleotides: 4. CDR3 DNA: TGTGCCAGCAGCTTTGGACAGGGCCTCAATCAGCCCCAGCATTTT. Protein: CASSFGQGLNQPQHF.

The rearrangement links TRBV11-2 to TRBJ2-2, with D uncertain. There are 12 residues in the CDR3. Germline CDR1 is SGHAT and CDR2 is FQNNGV. V gave up 0 bases and J gave up 8 bases, with 4 bases separating them. The CDR3 DNA reads TGTGCCAGCAGCTTAGAAGTGGGGGAGCTGTTTTTT. Its translation: CASSLEVGELFF. Combining the CDR3 with reference TRBV11-2 and TRBJ2-2 gives the whole variable domain EAGVAQSPRYKIIEKRQSVAFWCNPISGHATLYWYQQILGQGPKLLIQFQNNGVVDDSQLPKDRFSAERLKGVDSTLKIQPAKLEDSAVYLCASSLEVGELFFGEGSRLTVL.

The chain combines TRBV15 with TRBJ2-7; 7 nucleotides agree with TRBD2. Germline CDR1 LNHNV, CDR2 YYDKDF (reference sequence). V was pared by 8 bases and J by 2 bases, with 9 bases of the junction left unmatched. The CDR3 contains 14 residues. The CDR3 reads CATSIAGQTYEQYF. As DNA, the CDR3 is TGTGCCACCTCAATAGCGGGTCAAACCTACGAGCAGTACTTC.

This clone was seen a single time. The rearrangement joins TRBV7-2 to TRBJ2-7, with 10 bases identical to TRBD2. With V trimmed by 4 bases and J by 4 bases, 7 bases remained unmatched. The CDR3 is 15 residues long. Germline assignment: CDR1 SGHTA and CDR2 FQGNSA. Written as DNA, the CDR3 is TGTGCCAGCAGCTCACGCCTAGCGGGAGATTACGAGCAGTACTTC. Translation gives CASSSRLAGDYEQYF.

The rearrangement links TRBV9 to TRBJ2-5; TRBD2 matches at 8 bases. V lost 3 bases to trimming and J lost 4 bases; unmatched junction nucleotides: 8. This CDR3 comprises 15 residues. Germline-derived CDR1 and CDR2 are SGDLS and YYNGEE. This chain's CDR3 is CASSERGRGAETQYF. The CDR3 nucleotides are TGTGCCAGCAGCGAGCGGGGGCGGGGTGCAGAGACCCAGTACTTC.

The chain joins TRBV7-9 to TRBJ1-1, with 7 bases matching TRBD1. Germline CDR1 is SEHNR and CDR2 is FQNEAQ (reference sequence). Germline trimming cut 4 bases from V and 4 bases from J; bases unmatched to any gene: 12. The CDR3 has 16 residues. In DNA, the CDR3 is TGTGCCAGCAGCTCCCCCCCCGGGACAGCGGGCACTGAAGCTTTCTTT. Protein: CASSSPPGTAGTEAFF.

The rearrangement links TRBV25-1 to TRBJ1-6; no reliable D call. V shed 6 bases and J shed 10 bases, with 13 bases lying between them. The CDR3 sequence is 13 residues long. Germline V gives CDR1 MGHDK, CDR2 SYGVNS. CDR3 sequence (DNA): TGTGCCAGCAGGCCTCTGGGGTGGTCACCCCTCCACTTT. Translated, it gives CASRPLGWSPLHF.